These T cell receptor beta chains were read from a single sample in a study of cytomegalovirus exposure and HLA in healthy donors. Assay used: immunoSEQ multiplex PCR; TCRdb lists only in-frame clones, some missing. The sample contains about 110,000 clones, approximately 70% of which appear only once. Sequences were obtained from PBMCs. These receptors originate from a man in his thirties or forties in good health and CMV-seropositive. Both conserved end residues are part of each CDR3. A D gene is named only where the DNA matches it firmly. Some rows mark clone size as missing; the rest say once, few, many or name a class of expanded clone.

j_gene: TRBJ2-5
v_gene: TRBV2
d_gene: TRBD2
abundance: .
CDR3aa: CASWGLAGGGSYF
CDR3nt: TGTGCCAGCTGGGGACTAGCGGGGGGGGGAAGCTACTTC

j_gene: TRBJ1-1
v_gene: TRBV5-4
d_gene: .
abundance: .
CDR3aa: CASSPNLGGAEAFF
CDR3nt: TGTGCCAGCAGCCCAAATTTGGGAGGCGCTGAAGCTTTCTTT

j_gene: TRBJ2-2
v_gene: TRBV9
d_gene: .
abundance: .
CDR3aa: CASSLPRGGADTGELFF
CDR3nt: TGTGCCAGCAGCCTACCAAGGGGGGGCGCGGACACCGGGGAGCTGTTTTTT

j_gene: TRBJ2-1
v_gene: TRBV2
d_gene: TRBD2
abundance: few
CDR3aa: CASSQLAGANNEQFF
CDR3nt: TGTGCCAGCAGTCAACTAGCGGGCGCTAACAATGAGCAGTTCTTC

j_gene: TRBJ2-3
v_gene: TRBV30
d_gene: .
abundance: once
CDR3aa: CAWRYGTHTDTQYF
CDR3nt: TGTGCCTGGAGGTACGGGACTCACACAGATACGCAGTATTTT

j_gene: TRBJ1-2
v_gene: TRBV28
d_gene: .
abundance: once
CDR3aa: CASSLRATINYGYTF
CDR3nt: TGTGCCAGCAGTTTGCGGGCGACCATTAACTATGGCTACACCTTC

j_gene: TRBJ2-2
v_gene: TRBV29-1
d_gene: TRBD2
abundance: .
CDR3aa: CSVSGLAGGVGSGELFF
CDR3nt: TGCAGCGTTTCGGGACTAGCGGGAGGAGTGGGTTCCGGGGAGCTGTTTTTT

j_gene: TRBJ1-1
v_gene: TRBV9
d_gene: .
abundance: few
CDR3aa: CASSAGDRTEAFF
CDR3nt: TGTGCCAGCAGCGCAGGGGACCGCACTGAAGCTTTCTTT

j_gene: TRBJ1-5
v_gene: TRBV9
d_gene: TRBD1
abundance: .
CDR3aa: CASSVGTGGGNQPQHF
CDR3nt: TGCGCCAGCAGCGTAGGCACAGGGGGCGGAAATCAGCCCCAGCATTTT

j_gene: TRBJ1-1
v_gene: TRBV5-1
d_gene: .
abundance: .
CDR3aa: CASSLAGNTEAFF
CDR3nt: TGCGCCAGCAGCTTGGCCGGGAACACTGAAGCTTTCTTT